This record concerns one T cell receptor beta chain sequence. Its antigen is still unknown. This sample was taken from a study of T cell responses to AZD1222 COVID-19 vaccine. Study-level background: Second doses that came at about 4 or about 12 weeks were put together. The study, taken as a whole, reports: Only 5 or 6 people who got AZD1222 tested seropositive at baseline.

Trimming took off 0 bases at V and 2 bases at J, with 11 bases between the two ends. The CDR3 is 15 amino acids. Germline lookup yields CDR1 LGHDT and CDR2 YNNKEL (reference sequence). This table comes from immunoSEQ multiplex PCR, and its TCRdb copy is limited to in-frame clones, with some not included. The sample carries about 140,000 clones, about 91% recorded once. The sequence was obtained from an adult in good health. The starting material was peripheral blood, obtained on day 0 of AZD1222 vaccination. The chain couples TRBV3-1 (or the pseudogene TRBV3-2) to TRBJ2-7, with D possibly matching TRBD2 (5 bases). The CDR3 loop reads CASSQDTREAYEQYF. As DNA, the CDR3 is TGTGCCAGCAGCCAAGATACCCGGGAAGCCTACGAGCAGTACTTC.